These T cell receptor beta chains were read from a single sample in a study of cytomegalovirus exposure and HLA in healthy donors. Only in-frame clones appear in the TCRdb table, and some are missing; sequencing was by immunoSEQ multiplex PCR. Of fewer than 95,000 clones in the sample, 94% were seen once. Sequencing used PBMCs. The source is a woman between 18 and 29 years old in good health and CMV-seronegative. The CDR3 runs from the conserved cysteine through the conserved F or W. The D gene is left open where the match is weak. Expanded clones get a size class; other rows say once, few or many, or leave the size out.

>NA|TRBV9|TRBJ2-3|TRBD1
TGTGCCAGCAGCCCCCGACAGGGGGCGCAAGATACGCAGTATTTT
CASSPRQGAQDTQYF
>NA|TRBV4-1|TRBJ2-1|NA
TGCGCCAGCAGCTCACGCGGGGGCGGGGAGCAGTTCTTC
CASSSRGGGEQFF
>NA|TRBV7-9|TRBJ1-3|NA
TGTGCCAGCAGCTTAGGGTTGGGGCTTGACACTGGAAACACCATATATTTT
CASSLGLGLDTGNTIYF
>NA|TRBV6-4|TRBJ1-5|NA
TGTGCCAGCTCCCCACAGAGGGCGGTGGGACCCCAGCATTTT
CASSPQRAVGPQHF
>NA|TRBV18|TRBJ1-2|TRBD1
TGTGCCAGCTCACCCGGGACAGGGGGGATCAATAACTATGGCTACACCTTC
CASSPGTGGINNYGYTF
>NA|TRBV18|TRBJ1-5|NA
TGTGCCAGCTCACCACGGGGGGGGCTCGATCAGCCCCAGCATTTT
CASSPRGGLDQPQHF
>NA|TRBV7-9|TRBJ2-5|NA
TGTGCCAGCAGCACTCCTCGACTCCGCACTACCAAATGGGAGACCCAGTACTTC
CASSTPRLRTTKWETQYF
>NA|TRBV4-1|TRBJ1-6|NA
TGCGCCAGCGCCCCAGGGTCCCAATCACCCCTCCACTTT
CASAPGSQSPLHF
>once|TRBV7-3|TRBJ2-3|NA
TGTGCCAGCAGTTCTAATCCGTCCACAGATACGCAGTATTTT
CASSSNPSTDTQYF
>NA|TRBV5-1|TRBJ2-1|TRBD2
TGCGCCAGCAGCTTGGCCGCCGGGGGGAATACCTACAATGAGCAGTTCTTC
CASSLAAGGNTYNEQFF
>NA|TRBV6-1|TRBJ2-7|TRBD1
TGTGCCAGCAGTGACTCGGGACAGGGGATATACGAGCAGTACTTC
CASSDSGQGIYEQYF
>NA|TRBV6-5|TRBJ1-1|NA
TGTGCCAGCAGTTACTTGGACAGCGCCAACACTGAAGCTTTCTTT
CASSYLDSANTEAFF
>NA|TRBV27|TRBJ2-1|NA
TGTGCCAGCAGTAGGGGGGGCCCCCAGAGAGAGCAGTTCTTC
CASSRGGPQREQFF
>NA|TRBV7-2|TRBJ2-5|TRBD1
TGTGCCAGCAGCATCACCGGGACAGGGATAAGGGAGACCCAGTACTTC
CASSITGTGIRETQYF
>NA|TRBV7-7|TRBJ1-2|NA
TGTGCTAGCAGCTTTATCCCGAGAGCTAACTATGGCTACACCTTC
CASSFIPRANYGYTF
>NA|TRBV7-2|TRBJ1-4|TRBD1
TGTGCCAGCAGCACTCCGGGACAGATCACCGAAAAACTGTTTTTT
CASSTPGQITEKLFF
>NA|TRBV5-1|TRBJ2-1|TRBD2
TGCGCCAGCAGCTTGATTCCCGGGACTAGCGGGGGCAATGAGCAGTTCTTC
CASSLIPGTSGGNEQFF
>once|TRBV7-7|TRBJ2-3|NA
TGTGCTAGCAGCCTACGGACAGACACAGATACGCAGTATTTT
CASSLRTDTDTQYF